This TCR beta chain was identified in a study of blood T cell repertoires in COVID-19. From germline, CDR1 is SEHNR and CDR2 FQNEAQ (reference sequence). The CDR3 loop spans 15 amino acids. V gave up 5 bases and J gave up 3 bases; unmatched junction bases: 7. In the source study's methods: Researchers report that nucleated cell counts were estimated from reference gene primer amplification. TCRdb keeps only in-frame clones here, not all; method: immunoSEQ multiplex PCR. V, J and clone size were drawn from that table, and D and trimming were deduced from the DNA. The sample consists of fewer than 350,000 clones, about 90% of them appearing once.

This receptor was taken from a woman between 18 and 29 years old with acute COVID-19. The sample consisted of PBMCs or T cells enriched from blood (not recorded which). V gene TRBV7-9 combines with J gene TRBJ2-3; the match to TRBD1 covers 8 bases. The CDR3 coding sequence is TGTGCCAGCAGCCAGCAGGGGGCGGGGACAGATACGCAGTATTTT. Protein product: CASSQQGAGTDTQYF.